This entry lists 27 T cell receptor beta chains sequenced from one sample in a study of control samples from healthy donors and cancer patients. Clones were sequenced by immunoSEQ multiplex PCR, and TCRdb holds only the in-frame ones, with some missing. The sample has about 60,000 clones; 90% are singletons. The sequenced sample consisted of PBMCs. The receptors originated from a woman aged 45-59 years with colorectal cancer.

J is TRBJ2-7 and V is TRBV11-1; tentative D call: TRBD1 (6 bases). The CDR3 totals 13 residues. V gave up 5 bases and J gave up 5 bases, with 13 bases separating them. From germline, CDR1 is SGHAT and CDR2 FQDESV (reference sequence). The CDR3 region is CASSHRDINEQYF. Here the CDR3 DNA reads TGTGCCAGCAGCCACAGGGATATCAACGAGCAGTACTTC.

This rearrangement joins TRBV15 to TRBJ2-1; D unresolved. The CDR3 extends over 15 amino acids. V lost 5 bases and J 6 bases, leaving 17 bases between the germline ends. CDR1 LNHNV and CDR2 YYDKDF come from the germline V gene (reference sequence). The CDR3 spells CATSLTAALSNEQFF. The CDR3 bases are TGTGCCACCAGCTTGACCGCCGCCCTCTCCAATGAGCAGTTCTTC.

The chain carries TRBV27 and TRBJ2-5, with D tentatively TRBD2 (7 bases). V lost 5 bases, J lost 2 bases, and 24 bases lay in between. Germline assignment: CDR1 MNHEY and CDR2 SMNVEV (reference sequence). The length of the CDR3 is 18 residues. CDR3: CASSPRWSAGALQETQYF. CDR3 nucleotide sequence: TGTGCCAGCAGTCCCCGATGGTCGGCGGGGGCACTTCAAGAGACCCAGTACTTC.

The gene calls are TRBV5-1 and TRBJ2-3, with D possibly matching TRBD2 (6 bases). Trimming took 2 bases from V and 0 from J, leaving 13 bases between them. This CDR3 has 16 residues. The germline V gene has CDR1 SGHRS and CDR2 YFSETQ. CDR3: CASSFGGGPSTDTQYF. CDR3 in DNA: TGCGCCAGCAGCTTTGGAGGAGGGCCGAGCACAGATACGCAGTATTTT. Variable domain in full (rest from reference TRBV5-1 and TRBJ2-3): KAGVTQTPRYLIKTRGQQVTLSCSPISGHRSVSWYQQTPGQGLQFLFEYFSETQRNKGNFPGRFSGRQFSNSRSEMNVSTLELGDSALYLCASSFGGGPSTDTQYFGPGTRLTVL.

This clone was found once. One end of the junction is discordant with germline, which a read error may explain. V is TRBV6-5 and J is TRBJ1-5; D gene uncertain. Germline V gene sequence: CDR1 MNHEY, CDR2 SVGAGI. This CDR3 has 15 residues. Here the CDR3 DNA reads TGTTCCAGCACATTGTCCTACCTCACCAACCAGCCCCAGCATTTT. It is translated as CSSTLSYLTNQPQHF.

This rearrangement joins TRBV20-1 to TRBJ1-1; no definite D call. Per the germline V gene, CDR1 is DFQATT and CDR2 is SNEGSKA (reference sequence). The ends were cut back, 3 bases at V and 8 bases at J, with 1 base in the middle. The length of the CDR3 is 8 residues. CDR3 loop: CSASEAFF. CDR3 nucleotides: TGCAGTGCTAGCGAAGCTTTCTTT.

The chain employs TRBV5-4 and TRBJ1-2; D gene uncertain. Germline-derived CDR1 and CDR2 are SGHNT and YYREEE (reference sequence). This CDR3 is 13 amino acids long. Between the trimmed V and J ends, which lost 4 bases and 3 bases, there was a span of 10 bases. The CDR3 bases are TGTGCCAGCAGCCTGACGGCCGACTATGGCTACACCTTC. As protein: CASSLTADYGYTF.

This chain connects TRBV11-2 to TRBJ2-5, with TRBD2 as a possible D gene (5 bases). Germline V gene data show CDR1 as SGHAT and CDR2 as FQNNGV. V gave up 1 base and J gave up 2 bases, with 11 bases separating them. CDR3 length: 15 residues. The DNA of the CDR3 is TGTGCCAGCAGCTTAGGTCGGGGTAAACAAGAGACCCAGTACTTC. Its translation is CASSLGRGKQETQYF.

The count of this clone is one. The CDR3 protein is CASSGTDNTGELFF. The CDR3 coding sequence is TGTGCCAGCAGCGGGACAGACAACACCGGGGAGCTGTTTTTT. V is TRBV6-6 and J is TRBJ2-2, with 7 positions matching TRBD1. V gave up 6 bases and J gave up 2 bases; unmatched junction bases: 3. The germline CDR1 and CDR2 sequences are MNHNY and SVGAGI (reference sequence). This CDR3 spans 14 amino acids.

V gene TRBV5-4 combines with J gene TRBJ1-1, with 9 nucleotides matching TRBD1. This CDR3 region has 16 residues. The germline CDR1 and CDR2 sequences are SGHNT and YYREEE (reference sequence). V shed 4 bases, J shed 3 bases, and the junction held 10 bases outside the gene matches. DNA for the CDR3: TGTGCCAGCAGCCCCCGGGACAGGGCGATTGACACTGAAGCTTTCTTT. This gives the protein CASSPRDRAIDTEAFF. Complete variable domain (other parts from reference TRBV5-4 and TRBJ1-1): ETGVTQSPTHLIKTRGQQVTLRCSSQSGHNTVSWYQQALGQGPQFIFQYYREEENGRGNFPPRFSGLQFPNYSSELNVNALELDDSALYLCASSPRDRAIDTEAFFGQGTRLTVV.

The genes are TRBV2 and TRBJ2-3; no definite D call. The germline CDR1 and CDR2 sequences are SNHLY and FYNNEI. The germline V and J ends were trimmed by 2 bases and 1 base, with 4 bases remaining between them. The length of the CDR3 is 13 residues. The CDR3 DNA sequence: TGTGCCAGCAGTGAATGGGGCACAGATACGCAGTATTTT. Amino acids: CASSEWGTDTQYF. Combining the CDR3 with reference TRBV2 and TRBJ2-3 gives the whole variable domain EPEVTQTPSHQVTQMGQEVILRCVPISNHLYFYWYRQILGQKVEFLVSFYNNEISEKSEIFDDQFSVERPDGSNFTLKIRSTKLEDSAMYFCASSEWGTDTQYFGPGTRLTVL.

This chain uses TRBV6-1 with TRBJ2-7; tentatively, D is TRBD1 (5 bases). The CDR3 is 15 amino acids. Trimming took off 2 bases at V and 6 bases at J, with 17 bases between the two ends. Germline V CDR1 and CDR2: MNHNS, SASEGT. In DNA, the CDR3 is TGTGCCAGCAGTGAATATGGGGTTGCAGGGCTCGAGCAGTACTTC. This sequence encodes CASSEYGVAGLEQYF.

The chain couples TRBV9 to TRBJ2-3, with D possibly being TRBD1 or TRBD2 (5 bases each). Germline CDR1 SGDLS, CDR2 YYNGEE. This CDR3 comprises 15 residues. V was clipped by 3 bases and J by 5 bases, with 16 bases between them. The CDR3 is CASSAAGAWGDTQYF. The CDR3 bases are TGTGCCAGCAGCGCCGCCGGGGCTTGGGGAGATACGCAGTATTTT.

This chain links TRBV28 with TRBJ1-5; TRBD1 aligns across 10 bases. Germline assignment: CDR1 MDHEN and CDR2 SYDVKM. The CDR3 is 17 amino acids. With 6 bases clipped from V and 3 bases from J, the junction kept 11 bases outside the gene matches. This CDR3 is CASSSSGQGFTNQPQHF. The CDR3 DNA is TGTGCCAGCAGCTCCTCGGGACAGGGGTTCACCAATCAGCCCCAGCATTTT.

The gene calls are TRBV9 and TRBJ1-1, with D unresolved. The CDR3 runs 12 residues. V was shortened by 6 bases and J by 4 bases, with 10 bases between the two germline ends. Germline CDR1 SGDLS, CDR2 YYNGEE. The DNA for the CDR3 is TGTGCCAGCACCCCCTTAGGCACTGAAGCTTTCTTT. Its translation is CASTPLGTEAFF.

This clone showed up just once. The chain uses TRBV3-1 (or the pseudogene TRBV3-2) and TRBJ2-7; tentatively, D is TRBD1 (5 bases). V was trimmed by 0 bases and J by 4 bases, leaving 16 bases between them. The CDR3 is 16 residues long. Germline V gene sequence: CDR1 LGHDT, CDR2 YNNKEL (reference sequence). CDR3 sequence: CASSQERGGQRYEQYF. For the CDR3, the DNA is TGTGCCAGCAGCCAAGAGAGAGGTGGACAACGATACGAGCAGTACTTC.

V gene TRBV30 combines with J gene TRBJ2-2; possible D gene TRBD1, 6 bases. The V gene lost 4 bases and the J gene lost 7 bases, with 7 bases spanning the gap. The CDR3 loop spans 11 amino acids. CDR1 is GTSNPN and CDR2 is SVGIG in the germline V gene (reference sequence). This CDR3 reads CAWKGGGELFF. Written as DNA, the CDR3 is TGTGCCTGGAAAGGGGGCGGGGAGCTGTTTTTT.

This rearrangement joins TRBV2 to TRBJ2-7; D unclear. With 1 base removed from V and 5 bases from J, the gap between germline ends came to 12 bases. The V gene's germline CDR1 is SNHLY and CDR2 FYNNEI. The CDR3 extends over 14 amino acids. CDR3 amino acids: CASSEDPNGDEQYF. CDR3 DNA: TGTGCCAGCAGTGAAGACCCAAACGGCGACGAGCAGTACTTC.

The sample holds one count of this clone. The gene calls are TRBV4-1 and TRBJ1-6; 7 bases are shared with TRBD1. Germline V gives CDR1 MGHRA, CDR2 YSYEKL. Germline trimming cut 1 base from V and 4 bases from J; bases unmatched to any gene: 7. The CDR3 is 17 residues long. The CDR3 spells CASSQGPGQQYNSPLHF. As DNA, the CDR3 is TGCGCCAGCAGCCAAGGCCCGGGACAGCAGTATAATTCACCCCTCCACTTT.

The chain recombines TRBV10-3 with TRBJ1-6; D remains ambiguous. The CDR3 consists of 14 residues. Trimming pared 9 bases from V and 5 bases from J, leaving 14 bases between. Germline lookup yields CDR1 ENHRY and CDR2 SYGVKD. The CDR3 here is CAISYSGDNSPLHF. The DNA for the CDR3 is TGTGCCATATCATATTCAGGCGATAATTCACCCCTCCACTTT.

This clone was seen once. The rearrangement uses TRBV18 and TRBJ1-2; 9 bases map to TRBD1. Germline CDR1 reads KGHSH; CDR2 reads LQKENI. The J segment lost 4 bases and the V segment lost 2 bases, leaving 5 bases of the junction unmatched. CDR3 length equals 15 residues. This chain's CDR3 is CASSPETGGPYGYTF. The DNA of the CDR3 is TGTGCCAGCTCACCAGAGACAGGGGGTCCCTATGGCTACACCTTC.

The CDR3 nucleotides read TGTGCCAGCACGACGGAGGGGGGAAGAGATACGCAGTATTTT. This encodes CASTTEGGRDTQYF. This chain connects TRBV28 to TRBJ2-3; the D gene could be TRBD1 or TRBD2 (6 bases each). The CDR3 covers 14 residues. Germline V gives CDR1 MDHEN, CDR2 SYDVKM. V lost 7 bases and J lost 5, with 16 bases in between.

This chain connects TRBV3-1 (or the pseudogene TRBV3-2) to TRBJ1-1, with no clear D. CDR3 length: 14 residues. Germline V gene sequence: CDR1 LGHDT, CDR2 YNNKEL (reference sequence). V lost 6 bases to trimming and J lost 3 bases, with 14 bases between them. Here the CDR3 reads CASRAIGGDTEAFF. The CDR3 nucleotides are TGTGCCAGCAGGGCTATCGGCGGTGACACTGAAGCTTTCTTT.

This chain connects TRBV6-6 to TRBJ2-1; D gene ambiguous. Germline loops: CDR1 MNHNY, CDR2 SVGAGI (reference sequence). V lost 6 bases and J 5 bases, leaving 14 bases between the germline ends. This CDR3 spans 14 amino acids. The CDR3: CASSLDGFDNEQFF. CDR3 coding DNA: TGTGCCAGCAGCCTAGACGGTTTTGACAATGAGCAGTTCTTC.

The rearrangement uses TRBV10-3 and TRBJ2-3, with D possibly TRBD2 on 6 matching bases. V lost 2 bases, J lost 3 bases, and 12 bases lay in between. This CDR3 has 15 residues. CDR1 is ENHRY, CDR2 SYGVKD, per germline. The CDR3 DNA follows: TGTGCCATCAGTGAGAGGGCAGGGAGGACAGATACGCAGTATTTT. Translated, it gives CAISERAGRTDTQYF.

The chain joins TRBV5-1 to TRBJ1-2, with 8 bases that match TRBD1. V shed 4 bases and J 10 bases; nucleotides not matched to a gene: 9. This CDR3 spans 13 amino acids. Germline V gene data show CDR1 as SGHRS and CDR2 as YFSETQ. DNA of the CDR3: TGCGCCAGCAGCCTACTCCAGGACAGGGCCTACACCTTC. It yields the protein CASSLLQDRAYTF.

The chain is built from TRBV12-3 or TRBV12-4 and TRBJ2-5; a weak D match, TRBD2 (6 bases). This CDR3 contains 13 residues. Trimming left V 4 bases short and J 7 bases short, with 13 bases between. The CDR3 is CASSSYSEGTQYF. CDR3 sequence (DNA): TGTGCCAGCAGTTCTTACTCGGAGGGGACCCAGTACTTC.